This T cell receptor (beta chain) was recorded in a study of blood T cell repertoires in COVID-19. Whole-study context: COVID-19 samples collected from the United States, Italy and Spain covered acute and convalescent phases. T cells, B-cell-depleted T cells, or PBMCs provided the cDNA or gDNA that served as material.

The table lists this clone with a count of one. The germline V gene encodes CDR1 MDHEN and CDR2 SYDVKM. V gave up 6 bases and J gave up 8 bases, with 14 bases separating them. This CDR3 spans 13 amino acids. Original processing notes: Amplified reference gene primers provided the basis for estimating nucleated cell counts. Libraries were prepared by immunoSEQ multiplex PCR; TCRdb keeps only in-frame clonotypes and omits some of them. Clone size and V and J calls were adopted from that table, with D and trimming inferred from the DNA. Of 180,000 or so clones in the sample, roughly 86% are singletons; the top ten hold roughly 7%.

The receptor was isolated from a woman of 80 years or more in a cohort sampled during active or convalescent COVID-19. This chain uses TRBV28 with TRBJ1-3; no clear D. Specimen: peripheral blood. CDR3 sequence reads: CASSLTHGDTIYF. The CDR3 DNA reads TGTGCCAGCAGCTTAACCCACGGAGACACCATATATTTT.